The rows below give T cell receptor beta chains drawn from one sample of a study of T cell repertoires in cytomegalovirus infection. MiXCR was run by TCRdb on the reads, yielding one entry per CDR3 protein. The sample holds some 200,000 distinct CDR3 sequences, about 38% seen once. Their antigen targets remain unknown. Specimen: CD8+ T cells from cultured PBMCs, collected from culture after CMV antigen stimulation. The origin of the receptors is a human donor in good health (CMV status not recorded). Some clones in this sample may be carry-over from other donors' samples. CDR3s include the opening cysteine and the closing phenylalanine or tryptophan. D genes are given only for firm matches. Only some rows state a clone size, as once, few, many or a class for expanded clones.

CDR3: CASNLGGSSYNEQFF
DNA: TGTGCCAGCAACTTGGGCGGGAGCTCCTACAATGAGCAGTTCTTC
J: TRBJ2-1
V: TRBV7-6
size: -
D: TRBD2

CDR3: CASRPRSGTLSYEQYF
DNA: TGTGCCAGCAGACCCCGTAGCGGTACCCTTTCCTACGAGCAGTACTTC
J: TRBJ2-7
V: TRBV7-8
size: few
D: -

CDR3: CSAREGRLTYEQYF
DNA: TGCAGTGCTAGAGAGGGCCGGCTGACCTACGAGCAGTACTTC
J: TRBJ2-7
V: TRBV20-1
size: few
D: -

CDR3: CASSQTRAGGGQETQYF
DNA: TGTGCCAGCAGCCAAACCCGAGCGGGAGGGGGCCAAGAGACCCAGTACTTC
J: TRBJ2-5
V: TRBV4-2
size: -
D: TRBD2

CDR3: CSATRLAGGPWSTDTQYF
DNA: TGCAGTGCCACAAGACTAGCGGGAGGGCCGTGGAGCACAGATACGCAGTATTTT
J: TRBJ2-3
V: TRBV20-1
size: -
D: TRBD2

CDR3: CASSLAGQGNIQYF
DNA: TGTGCCAGCAGCTTAGCGGGACAGGGGAACATTCAGTACTTC
J: TRBJ2-4
V: TRBV7-9
size: -
D: TRBD1

CDR3: CASSGRTMGGQPQHF
DNA: TGTGCCAGCAGTGGACGGACAATGGGAGGTCAGCCCCAGCATTTT
J: TRBJ1-5
V: TRBV6-1
size: -
D: -

CDR3: CASSPRTGEGTYNEQFF
DNA: TGTGCCAGCAGCCCTAGGACAGGGGAAGGGACCTACAATGAGCAGTTCTTC
J: TRBJ2-1
V: TRBV7-6
size: few
D: TRBD1

CDR3: CASSYEIQGALNYGYTF
DNA: TGTGCCAGCAGTTACGAGATACAGGGGGCGCTGAATTATGGCTACACCTTC
J: TRBJ1-2
V: TRBV6-6
size: -
D: TRBD1

CDR3: CASSFGTGKNQPQHF
DNA: TGTGCCAGCAGCTTCGGGACAGGGAAGAATCAGCCCCAGCATTTT
J: TRBJ1-5
V: TRBV5-5
size: -
D: TRBD1

CDR3: CASRPPSGTYNEQFF
DNA: TGTGCCAGCAGACCGCCTAGCGGAACCTACAATGAGCAGTTCTTC
J: TRBJ2-1
V: TRBV14
size: few
D: TRBD2

CDR3: CASSLEDRRENGYTF
DNA: TGTGCCAGCAGCTTAGAGGACAGACGAGAGAATGGCTACACCTTC
J: TRBJ1-2
V: TRBV7-2
size: -
D: -

CDR3: CASSEGGGLTGELFF
DNA: TGTGCCAGCAGCGAGGGCGGGGGATTAACCGGGGAGCTGTTTTTT
J: TRBJ2-2
V: TRBV9
size: -
D: TRBD2

CDR3: CASSYSLGRASNQPQHF
DNA: TGTGCCAGCAGTTACTCTCTTGGGAGAGCAAGTAATCAGCCCCAGCATTTT
J: TRBJ1-5
V: TRBV6-6
size: -
D: -

CDR3: CASTPRGGGLEAFF
DNA: TGTGCCAGCACCCCGAGGGGGGGCGGCCTCGAAGCTTTCTTT
J: TRBJ1-1
V: TRBV2
size: few
D: -

CDR3: CASSEVPTAYGYTF
DNA: TGTGCCAGCAGTGAAGTACCGACAGCCTATGGCTACACCTTC
J: TRBJ1-2
V: TRBV2
size: -
D: -